This T cell receptor (beta chain) derives from a study of T cells in Graves' hyperthyroidism and ophthalmopathy. These patients, aged 18 to 65, had recently diagnosed hyperthyroidism lasting under 2 months. Researchers barred patients who had uncontrolled infection, other autoimmune disease, pregnancy or lactation. The V end was cut by 5 bases, the J end by 1 base, with 12 bases between. CDR3 length equals 14 residues. Amplification of TCR beta CDR3 regions used RNA as the template. During a first-round RT-PCR of the TCR CDR3, the HTBI primer set was used. TCRdb recomputed calls from the multiplex PCR reads with MiXCR, one row per CDR3 protein. Among approximately 520,000 distinct CDR3 sequences listed, about a fifth were seen once. As regards this clonotype: Its antigen is not identified. The CDR3 ends on some other residue instead of the conserved phenylalanine or tryptophan, so this is likely a read error.

Whole-study findings and limits: Most thyroid clonotypes expanded above 0.001 were also detected in blood. Stable hyperthyroidism and ophthalmopathy were separated using 13 V-J signatures.

The sequenced sample consisted of blood. The genes are TRBV12-3 or TRBV12-4 and TRBJ2-7; D may correspond to TRBD1 or TRBD2 (5 bases each). This receptor was identified in a young man with Graves' hyperthyroidism. CDR3 in amino acids: CASSTRAGSYEQYL. The DNA of the CDR3 is TGTGCCAGCAGTACGCGGGCAGGGTCCTACGAGCAGTACCTC.